This entry lists 8 T cell receptor beta chains sequenced from one sample in a study of control samples from healthy donors and cancer patients. TCRdb's copy holds only in-frame clones and misses some; the assay was immunoSEQ multiplex PCR. The data hold around 130,000 clones, with roughly 90% observed a single time. Sequenced sample: blood. These receptors were taken from a middle-aged man in good health.

The chain carries TRBV7-9 and TRBJ2-7; D gene unclear. The CDR3 is 15 amino acids. The ends were cut back, 1 base at V and 0 bases at J, with 10 bases in the middle. Germline CDR1 reads SEHNR; CDR2 reads FQNEAQ (reference sequence). The CDR3: CASSLDYASSYEQYF. The DNA for the CDR3 is TGTGCCAGCAGCTTAGATTATGCCTCCTCCTACGAGCAGTACTTC.

The chain joins TRBV27 to TRBJ2-1; TRBD2 agrees at 13 bases. The V segment lost 8 bases and the J segment 6 bases; nucleotides outside the gene matches: 10. Germline CDR1 MNHEY, CDR2 SMNVEV (reference sequence). The CDR3 extends over 16 amino acids. This chain's CDR3 is CASRTSGTSGANEQFF. CDR3 DNA: TGTGCCAGCCGTACCTCAGGGACTAGCGGGGCCAATGAGCAGTTCTTC.

The chain couples TRBV6-2 or TRBV6-3 to TRBJ1-2; D unresolved. V lost 2 bases, J lost 5 bases, and 9 bases lay in between. The CDR3 is 13 residues long. Germline CDR1 and CDR2: MNHEY and SVGEGT. The CDR3 sequence: CASSYARGYGYTF. CDR3 DNA: TGTGCCAGCAGTTACGCGCGGGGATATGGCTACACCTTC.

The rearrangement uses TRBV6-6 and TRBJ2-1, with 11 bases that match TRBD2. V lost 8 bases, J lost 6 bases, and 12 bases stayed unmatched. CDR3 length equals 16 residues. The germline V gene encodes CDR1 MNHNY and CDR2 SVGAGI (reference sequence). CDR3 residues: CASGPTSGVTGNEQFF. CDR3 coding DNA: TGTGCCAGCGGCCCGACTAGCGGGGTGACGGGCAATGAGCAGTTCTTC.

The chain uses TRBV5-1 and TRBJ2-7, with D hard to call. V lost 0 bases to trimming and J lost 2 bases, with 6 bases between them. The CDR3 covers 13 residues. Germline-derived CDR1 and CDR2 are SGHRS and YFSETQ. The CDR3 loop reads CASSLEQTYEQYF. For the CDR3, the DNA is TGCGCCAGCAGCTTGGAACAGACCTACGAGCAGTACTTC.

This clone has only a few counts. The chain combines TRBV11-2 with TRBJ1-1; D might be TRBD1 (5 bases). The CDR3 covers 14 residues. The ends were cut back, 3 bases at V and 1 base at J, with 9 bases in the middle. Per the germline V gene, CDR1 is SGHAT and CDR2 is FQNNGV. The DNA of the CDR3 is TGTGCCAGCAGCTTCGGTGGGGGGAACACTGAAGCTTTCTTT. Translating gives CASSFGGGNTEAFF.

CDR3 DNA: TGTGCCATGGCTTGGCAGGGGTCGGCGCGGGGGGCCTACAATGAGCAGTTCTTC. This translates into CAMAWQGSARGAYNEQFF. The chain is built from TRBV10-3 and TRBJ2-1; 8 nucleotides match TRBD2. The CDR3 consists of 18 residues. Looked up from germline, CDR1 is ENHRY and CDR2 is SYGVKD. The junction had 18 bases not matched to a gene; V was cut back by 9 bases and J by 2 bases.

The chain recombines TRBV6-5 with TRBJ2-3; D possibly matches TRBD1 or TRBD2 (5 bases each). The V gene lost 5 bases and the J gene lost 0 bases, with 9 bases spanning the gap. The CDR3 is 14 residues long. Germline assignment: CDR1 MNHEY and CDR2 SVGAGI. The CDR3 coding sequence is TGTGCCAGCAGTCCCTGGGACAGCACAGATACGCAGTATTTT. Its protein is CASSPWDSTDTQYF.